This T cell receptor (beta chain) comes out of a study of blood T cell repertoires in COVID-19. Study summary: COVID-19 samples collected from the United States, Italy and Spain covered acute and convalescent phases. T cells, B-cell-depleted T cells, or PBMCs provided the cDNA or gDNA that served as material.

As processed by the authors: The authors estimated nucleated cell counts from reference gene primer amplification. Method: immunoSEQ multiplex PCR; TCRdb's copy keeps in-frame clones and lacks some. D and trimming were read from the DNA, whereas the V and J calls and clone size are those reported in that table. The sample contains around 250,000 clones, roughly 86% of which appear only once. Sequencing used peripheral blood. The source of this sequence is an elderly man with acute or convalescent COVID-19.

The chain's CDR3 is CASCHGGTTEAFF. The CDR3, as DNA: TGTGCCAGCTGCCACGGGGGTACCACTGAAGCTTTCTTT. The genes are TRBV6-2 or TRBV6-3 and TRBJ1-1; D might be TRBD1 (5 bases). The CDR3 has 13 residues. V gave up 8 bases and J gave up 4 bases, with 14 bases separating them. Germline V gene data show CDR1 as MNHEY and CDR2 as SVGEGT.